Reported below is one T cell receptor beta chain. Its antigen is not identified. Libraries were prepared by immunoSEQ multiplex PCR; TCRdb keeps only in-frame clonotypes and omits some of them. The data contain about 140,000 clones, approximately 82% of them singletons. The sample comes from a study of cytomegalovirus exposure and HLA in healthy donors. Findings of the study overall: There were under 200 TCR beta chains listed as cytomegalovirus-associated.

CDR1 and CDR2 from the germline V gene are LNHDA and SQIVND (reference sequence). This CDR3 region has 13 residues. V was clipped by 6 bases and J by 6 bases; unmatched bases: 7. The sample was PBMCs. The chain recombines TRBV19 with TRBJ1-1; 7 bases line up with TRBD1. This clonotype originated in a man aged 30-40 years in good health and CMV-seropositive. This CDR3 reads CASSTRTGAEAFF. DNA of the CDR3: TGTGCCAGTAGCACCCGGACAGGCGCTGAAGCTTTCTTT.